This T cell receptor (beta chain) was found in a study of blood T cell repertoires in COVID-19. The protocol was immunoSEQ multiplex PCR, while the TCRdb copy is restricted to in-frame clones and leaves out a portion. The sample shows fewer than 15,000 clones, approximately 91% of them seen only once. The CDR3 sequence is 13 residues long. CDR1 is LGHDT and CDR2 is YNNKEL in the germline V gene (reference sequence). V lost 2 bases and J lost 9; bases outside the gene matches: 2. The chain employs TRBV3-1 (or the pseudogene TRBV3-2) and TRBJ2-1, with 9 bases fitting TRBD2. Sequencing input: peripheral blood. This TCR derives from a human donor in a cohort sampled during active COVID-19. CDR3 in amino acids: CASSQPSGIEQFF. The CDR3 nucleotides are TGTGCCAGCAGCCAACCTAGCGGGATTGAGCAGTTCTTC.